This T cell receptor beta chain was documented in a study of control samples from healthy donors and cancer patients. This table comes from immunoSEQ multiplex PCR, and its TCRdb copy is limited to in-frame clones, with some not included. The sample includes some 200,000 clones, roughly 93% of them seen just once. The CDR3 runs 14 residues. Trimming left V 5 bases short and J 7 bases short, with 12 bases between. Germline CDR1 and CDR2: LNHDA and SQIVND (reference sequence). Sample: blood. The chain joins TRBV19 to TRBJ1-6; D gene unclear. The source of this sequence is a man younger than 35 in good health. The CDR3 here is CASSSGLPNSPLHF. The CDR3 DNA follows: TGTGCCAGTAGTTCCGGACTCCCCAATTCACCCCTCCACTTT.